This T cell receptor beta chain came from a study of blood T cell repertoires in COVID-19. Study details: Some COVID-19 samples were acute and others convalescent; all came from the United States, Italy and Spain. PBMCs, B-cell-depleted T cells, or T cells provided the cDNA or gDNA that made up the material.

Sequencing used immunoSEQ multiplex PCR; TCRdb keeps in-frame clones, though not all of them. The table records about 330,000 clones, 80% to 90% of them present only once. Two negative PCRs, clearance, or symptom resolution characterized the recovered Cohort 3 donors. Germline CDR1 reads SEHNR; CDR2 reads FQNEAQ (reference sequence). The CDR3 has 12 amino acids. V shed 6 bases, J shed 7 bases, and the junction held 3 bases outside the gene matches. The chain combines TRBV7-9 with TRBJ2-7; 10 bases line up with TRBD1. Input material: PBMCs or T cells enriched from blood (not recorded which). The source is a man aged 30-40 years who had recovered from COVID-19. CDR3 protein: CASRPGQGEQYF. CDR3 sequence (DNA): TGTGCCAGCAGACCGGGACAGGGGGAGCAGTACTTC.